The clone carrying this TCR beta chain was observed a few times. Antigen specificity is unknown. This sample is part of a study of CD8 T cells in ankylosing spondylitis. General study findings and limits: Significant enrichment of disease-linked clones was reported in matched ankylosing spondylitis synovial fluid.

TCRdb itself ran the 5' RACE reads through MiXCR, one entry per CDR3 protein. The repertoire holds 250,000 to 350,000 distinct CDR3 sequences, with less than 25% as singletons. V shed 8 bases and J 3 bases; nucleotides not matched to a gene: 1. Germline CDR1 reads ENHRY; CDR2 reads SYGVKD. This CDR3 region has 12 residues. This TCR derives from a female donor with ankylosing spondylitis or in good health (not recorded which). Sequencing input: blood, either unsorted or a sorted T cell fraction (not recorded which). The V gene is TRBV10-3, the J gene TRBJ2-3; 8 bases fit TRBD2. For the CDR3, the DNA is TGTGCCATCGGCGGGGGGACAGATACGCAGTATTTT. It translates to CAIGGGTDTQYF.